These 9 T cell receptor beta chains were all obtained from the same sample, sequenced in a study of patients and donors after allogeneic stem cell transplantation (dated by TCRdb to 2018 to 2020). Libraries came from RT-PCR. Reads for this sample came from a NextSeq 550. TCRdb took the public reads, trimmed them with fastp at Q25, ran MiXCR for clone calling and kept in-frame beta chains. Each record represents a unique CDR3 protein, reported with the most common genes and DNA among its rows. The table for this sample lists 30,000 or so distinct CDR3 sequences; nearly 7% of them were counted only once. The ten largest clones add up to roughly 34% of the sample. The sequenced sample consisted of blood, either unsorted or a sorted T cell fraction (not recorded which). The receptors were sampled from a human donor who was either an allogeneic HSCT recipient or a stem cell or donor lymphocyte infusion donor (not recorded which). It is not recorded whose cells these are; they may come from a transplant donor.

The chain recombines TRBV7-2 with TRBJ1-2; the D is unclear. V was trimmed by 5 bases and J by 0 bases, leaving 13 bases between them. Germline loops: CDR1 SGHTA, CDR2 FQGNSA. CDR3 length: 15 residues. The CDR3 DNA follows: TGTGCCAGCAGCCCGGCGGGGAGTCCTAACTATGGCTACACCTTC. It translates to CASSPAGSPNYGYTF.

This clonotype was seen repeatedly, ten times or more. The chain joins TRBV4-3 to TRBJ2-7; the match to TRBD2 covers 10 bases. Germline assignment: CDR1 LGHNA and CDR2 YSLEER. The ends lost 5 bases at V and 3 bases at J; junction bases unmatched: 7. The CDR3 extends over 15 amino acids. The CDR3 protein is CASSTSSGRVYEQYF. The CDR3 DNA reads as TGCGCCAGCAGCACGTCTAGCGGGAGAGTCTACGAGCAGTACTTC.

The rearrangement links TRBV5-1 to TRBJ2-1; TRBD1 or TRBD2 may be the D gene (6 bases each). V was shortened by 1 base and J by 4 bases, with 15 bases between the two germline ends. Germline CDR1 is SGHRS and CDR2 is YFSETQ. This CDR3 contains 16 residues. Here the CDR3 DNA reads TGCGCCAGCAGCTTGATGGCGGGGACATCATACAATGAGCAGTTCTTC. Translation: CASSLMAGTSYNEQFF.

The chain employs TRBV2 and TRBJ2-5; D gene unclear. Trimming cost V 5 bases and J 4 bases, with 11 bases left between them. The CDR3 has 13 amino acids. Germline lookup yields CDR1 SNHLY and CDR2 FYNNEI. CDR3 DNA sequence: TGTGCCAGCAGTAGGCCGCCGGGAGAGACCCAGTACTTC. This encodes CASSRPPGETQYF.

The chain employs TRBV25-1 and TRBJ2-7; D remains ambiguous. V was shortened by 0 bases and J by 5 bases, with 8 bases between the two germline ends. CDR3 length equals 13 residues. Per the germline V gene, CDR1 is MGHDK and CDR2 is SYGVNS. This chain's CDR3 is CASSEYRVNEQYF. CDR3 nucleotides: TGTGCCAGCAGTGAATATAGGGTCAACGAGCAGTACTTC.

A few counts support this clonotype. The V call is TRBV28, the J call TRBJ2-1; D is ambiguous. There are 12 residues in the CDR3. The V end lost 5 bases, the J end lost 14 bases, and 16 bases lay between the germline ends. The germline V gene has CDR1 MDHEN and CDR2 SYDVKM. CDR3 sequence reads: CASSPDEDEKFF. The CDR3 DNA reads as TGTGCCAGCAGTCCGGATGAGGACGAAAAGTTCTTC. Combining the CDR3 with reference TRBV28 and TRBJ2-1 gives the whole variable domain DVKVTQSSRYLVKRTGEKVFLECVQDMDHENMFWYRQDPGLGLRLIYFSYDVKMKEKGDIPEGYSVSREKKERFSLILESASTNQTSMYLCASSPDEDEKFFGPGTRLTVL.

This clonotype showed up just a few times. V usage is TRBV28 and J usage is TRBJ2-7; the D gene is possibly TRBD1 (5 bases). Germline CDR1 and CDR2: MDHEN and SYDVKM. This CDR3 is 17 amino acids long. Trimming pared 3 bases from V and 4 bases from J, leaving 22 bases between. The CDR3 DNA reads TGTGCCAGCAGTTTTGATCTCGGGCAGGGCACCAAATACGAGCAGTACTTC. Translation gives CASSFDLGQGTKYEQYF.

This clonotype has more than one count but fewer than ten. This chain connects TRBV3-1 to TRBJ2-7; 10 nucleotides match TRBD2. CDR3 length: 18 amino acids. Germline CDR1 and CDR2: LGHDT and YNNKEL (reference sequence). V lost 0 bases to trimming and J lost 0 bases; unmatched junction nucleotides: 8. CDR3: CASSQESLRLAGSYEQYF. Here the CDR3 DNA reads TGTGCCAGCAGCCAAGAAAGCCTTAGACTAGCGGGCTCCTACGAGCAGTACTTC.

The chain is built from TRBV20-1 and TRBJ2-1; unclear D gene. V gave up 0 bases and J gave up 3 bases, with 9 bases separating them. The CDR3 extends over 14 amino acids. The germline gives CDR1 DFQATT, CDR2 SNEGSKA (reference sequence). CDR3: CSARDFKNYNEQFF. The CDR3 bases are TGCAGTGCTAGAGATTTCAAGAACTACAATGAGCAGTTCTTC.